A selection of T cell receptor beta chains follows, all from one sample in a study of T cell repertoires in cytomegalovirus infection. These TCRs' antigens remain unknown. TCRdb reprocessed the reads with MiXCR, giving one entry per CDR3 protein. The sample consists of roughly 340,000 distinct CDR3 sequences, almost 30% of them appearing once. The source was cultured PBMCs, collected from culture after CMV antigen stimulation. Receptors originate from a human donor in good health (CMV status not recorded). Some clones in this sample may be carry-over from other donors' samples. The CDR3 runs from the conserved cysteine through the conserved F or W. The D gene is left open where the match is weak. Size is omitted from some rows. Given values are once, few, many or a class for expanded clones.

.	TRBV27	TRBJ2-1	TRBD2	TGTGCCAGCAGTCAAGCGGGAGGCTTGTCGGATGAGCAGTTCTTC	CASSQAGGLSDEQFF
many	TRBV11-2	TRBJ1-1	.	TGTGCCAGCAGCTTAGACGGCTCGGGAGCTGAAGCTTTCTTT	CASSLDGSGAEAFF
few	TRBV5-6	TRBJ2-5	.	TGTGCCAGCAGCTCGCAGGGCGATGAGACCCAGTACTTC	CASSSQGDETQYF
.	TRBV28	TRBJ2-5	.	TGTGCCAGCAGCTCTCAGTTGGTTCGAGAGACCCAGTACTTC	CASSSQLVRETQYF
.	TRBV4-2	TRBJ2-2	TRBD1	TGTGCCAGCAGCCAAGATCGGCGAGGGACAGGGAGAACCGGGGAGCTGTTTTTT	CASSQDRRGTGRTGELFF
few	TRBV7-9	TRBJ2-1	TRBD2	TGTGCCAGTCATGAAAGCGGGGGGGCACCGTACAATGAGCAGTTCTTC	CASHESGGAPYNEQFF
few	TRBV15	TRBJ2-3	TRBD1	TGTGCCACCAGCGGTGACAGGGGGCTGGATACGCAGTATTTT	CATSGDRGLDTQYF
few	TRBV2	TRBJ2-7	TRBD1	TGTGCCAGCAGGGACAGGTTTTACGAGCAGTACTTC	CASRDRFYEQYF
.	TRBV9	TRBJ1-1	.	TGTGCCAGCAGCCCAACCTCGACAGGCCCCGGGGACACTGAAGCTTTCTTT	CASSPTSTGPGDTEAFF
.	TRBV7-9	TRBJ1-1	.	TGTGCCAGCAGCTTGGAGGGGATAATAGCTTTCTTT	CASSLEGIIAFF
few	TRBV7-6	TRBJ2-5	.	TGTGCCAGCAGCCCCAAGGGAGTCCAGTACTTC	CASSPKGVQYF
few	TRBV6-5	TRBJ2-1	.	TGTGCCAGCAGTATGGGGTCTAGCTCCTACAATGAGCAGTTCTTC	CASSMGSSSYNEQFF
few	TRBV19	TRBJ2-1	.	TGTGCCAGTAGTAGACTAGGCAGCTACAATGAGCAGTTCTTC	CASSRLGSYNEQFF
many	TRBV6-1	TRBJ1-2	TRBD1	TGTGCCAGCAGGACGACAGGGGGATCCTATGGCTACACCTTC	CASRTTGGSYGYTF
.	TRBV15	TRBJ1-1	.	TGTGCCACCAGCAGAGAACAGCTGAACACTGAAGCTTTCTTT	CATSREQLNTEAFF
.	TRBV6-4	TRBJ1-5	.	TGTGCCAGCAGTGACGGCATTCCGTATAGCAATCAGCCCCAGCATTTT	CASSDGIPYSNQPQHF
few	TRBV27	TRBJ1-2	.	TGTGCCAGCAGTTTATCCGGGGCGACAAACTATGGCTACACCTTC	CASSLSGATNYGYTF
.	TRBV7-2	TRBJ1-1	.	TGTGCCAGCAGCTCAGTGGAAGGGGCAGGTACTGAAGCTTTCTTT	CASSSVEGAGTEAFF
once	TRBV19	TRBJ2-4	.	TGTGCCAGTAGTATAGCGACCGCCAAAAACATTCAGTACTTC	CASSIATAKNIQYF
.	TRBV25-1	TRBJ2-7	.	TGTGCCAGTCCCCGCCGGGGCGGGCAGTACTTC	CASPRRGGQYF
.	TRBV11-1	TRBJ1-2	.	TGTGCCAGCAGCTCAACAGGGAGCTCGATCTATGGCTACACCTTC	CASSSTGSSIYGYTF
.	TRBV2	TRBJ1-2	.	TGTGCCAGTAGTGACAGCCCAAACTATGGCTACACCTTC	CASSDSPNYGYTF
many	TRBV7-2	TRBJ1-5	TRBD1	TGTGCCAGCAGCATGGGACAGGGGCTGAGTCAGCCCCAGCATTTT	CASSMGQGLSQPQHF
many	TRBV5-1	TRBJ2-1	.	TGCGCCAGCAGACCCCGGGGGGCATCCTACAATGAGCAGTTCTTC	CASRPRGASYNEQFF
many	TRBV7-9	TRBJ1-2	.	TGTGCCAGCAGCTTAATGACGGGATCTGGGGGCTACACCTTC	CASSLMTGSGGYTF
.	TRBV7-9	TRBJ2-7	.	TGTGCCAGCAGCTCCGGGGTAGCAGGTTACGAGCAGTACTTC	CASSSGVAGYEQYF
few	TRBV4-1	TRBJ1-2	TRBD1	TGCGCCAGCAGCCGCAGGGGGTCTAACTATGGCTACACCTTC	CASSRRGSNYGYTF
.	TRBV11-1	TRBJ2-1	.	TGTGCCAGCAGTCTGACAGAGACGGAGAACAATGAGCAGTTCTTC	CASSLTETENNEQFF
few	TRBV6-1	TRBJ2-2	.	TGTGCCAGCCTCCGCCGCGAGGGCGGGGAGCTGTTTTTT	CASLRREGGELFF
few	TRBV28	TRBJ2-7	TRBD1	TGTGCCAGCAGCCTCAGGTTCAACTGGGGACAGGTCCCCTCCGAGCAGTACTTC	CASSLRFNWGQVPSEQYF
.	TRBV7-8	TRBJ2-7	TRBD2	TGTGCCAGCAGCTTAGCCCTCCTAGCGGGAGTACCCTACGAGCAGTACTTC	CASSLALLAGVPYEQYF
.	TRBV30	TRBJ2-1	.	TGTGCCTGGAGTCCCGGGCGGGGAGAGGGGGAGCAGTTCTTC	CAWSPGRGEGEQFF
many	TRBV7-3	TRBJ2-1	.	TGTGCCAGCAGCCCTACCGCTGGGCCCTACAATGAGCAGTTCTTC	CASSPTAGPYNEQFF
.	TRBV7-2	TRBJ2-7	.	TGTGCCAGCAGCCTACCGGGTGGTCGGACGGGCTTCATCGAGCAGTACTTC	CASSLPGGRTGFIEQYF
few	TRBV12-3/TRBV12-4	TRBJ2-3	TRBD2	TGTGCCAGCAGTTTTTGGGGACTAGCGGGGCCCCGTAGCACAGATACGCAGTATTTT	CASSFWGLAGPRSTDTQYF
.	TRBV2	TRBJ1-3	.	TGTGCCAGCAGCCTTAGGTTCCCTGGAAACACCATATATTTT	CASSLRFPGNTIYF
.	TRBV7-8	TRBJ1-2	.	TGTGCCAGCAGCTTGGGGACTATCTTTGGCTACACCTTC	CASSLGTIFGYTF
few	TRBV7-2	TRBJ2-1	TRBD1	TGTGCCAGCAGAGGACAGGGCTACAATGAGCAGTTCTTC	CASRGQGYNEQFF
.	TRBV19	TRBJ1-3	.	TGTGCCAGTAGTATCCGGGGGTACTCTGGAAACACCATATATTTT	CASSIRGYSGNTIYF
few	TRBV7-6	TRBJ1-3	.	TGTGCCAGCAGCCTCGGGTTAACGGGCCCGGGAGCTGGAAACACCATATATTTT	CASSLGLTGPGAGNTIYF
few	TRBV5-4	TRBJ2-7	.	TGTGCCAGCAGCTTGGTCACGACTCCCACAAAACTCTACGAGCAGTACTTC	CASSLVTTPTKLYEQYF
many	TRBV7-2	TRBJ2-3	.	TGTGCCAGCAGCCCCGGCGCGATGATAGATACGCAGTATTTT	CASSPGAMIDTQYF
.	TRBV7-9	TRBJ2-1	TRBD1	TGTGCCAGCAGCCTATCGTTGACAGGGGGTTCCTACAATGAGCAGTTCTTC	CASSLSLTGGSYNEQFF
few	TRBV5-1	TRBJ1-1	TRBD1	TGCGCCAGCAGCCGGACTTCAGGGGGGGGCACTGAAGCTTTCTTT	CASSRTSGGGTEAFF
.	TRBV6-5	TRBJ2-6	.	TGTGCCAGCAGTTACGGACGGATCTCTGGGGCCAACGTCCTGACTTTC	CASSYGRISGANVLTF